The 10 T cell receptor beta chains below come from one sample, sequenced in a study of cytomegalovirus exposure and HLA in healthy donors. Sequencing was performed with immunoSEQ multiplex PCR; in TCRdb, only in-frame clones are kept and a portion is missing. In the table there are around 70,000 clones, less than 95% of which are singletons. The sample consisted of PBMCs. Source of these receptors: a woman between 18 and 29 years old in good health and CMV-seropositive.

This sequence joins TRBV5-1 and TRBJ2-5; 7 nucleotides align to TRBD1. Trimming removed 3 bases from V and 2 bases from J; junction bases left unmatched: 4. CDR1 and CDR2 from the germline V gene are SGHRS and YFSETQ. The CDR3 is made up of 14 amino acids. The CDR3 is CASSYGTVQETQYF. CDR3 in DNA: TGCGCCAGCAGCTACGGGACAGTACAAGAGACCCAGTACTTC.

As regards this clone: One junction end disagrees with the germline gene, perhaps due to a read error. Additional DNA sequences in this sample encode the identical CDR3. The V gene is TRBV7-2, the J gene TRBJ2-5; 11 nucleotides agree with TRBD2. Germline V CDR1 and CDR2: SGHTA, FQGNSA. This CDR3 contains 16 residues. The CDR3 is CASRNSGGAREETQYF. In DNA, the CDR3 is TGTGCTAGCAGGAATAGCGGGGGGGCCCGGGAAGAGACCCAGTACTTC.

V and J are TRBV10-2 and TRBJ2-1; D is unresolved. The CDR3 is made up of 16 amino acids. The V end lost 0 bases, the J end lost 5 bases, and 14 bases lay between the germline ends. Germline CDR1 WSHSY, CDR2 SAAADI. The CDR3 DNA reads TGCGCCAGCAGTGAGTCATTTATTGCCGAGGACAATGAGCAGTTCTTC. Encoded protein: CASSESFIAEDNEQFF.

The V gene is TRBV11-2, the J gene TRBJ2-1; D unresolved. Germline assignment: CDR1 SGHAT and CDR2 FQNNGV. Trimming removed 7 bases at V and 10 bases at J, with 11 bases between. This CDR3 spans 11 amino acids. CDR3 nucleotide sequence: TGTGCCAGCAAAAACTCCGCGGAGCAGTTCTTC. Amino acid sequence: CASKNSAEQFF.

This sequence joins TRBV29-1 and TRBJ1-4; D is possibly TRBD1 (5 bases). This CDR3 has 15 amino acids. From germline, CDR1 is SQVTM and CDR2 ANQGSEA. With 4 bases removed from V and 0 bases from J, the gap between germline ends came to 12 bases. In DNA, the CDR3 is TGCAGCGTTGGGGGGACTTCTGCAACTAATGAAAAACTGTTTTTT. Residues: CSVGGTSATNEKLFF.

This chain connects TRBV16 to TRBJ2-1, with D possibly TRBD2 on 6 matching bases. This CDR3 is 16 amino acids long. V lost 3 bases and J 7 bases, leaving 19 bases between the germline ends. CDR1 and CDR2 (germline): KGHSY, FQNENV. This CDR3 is CASSHKIGTPLNEQFF. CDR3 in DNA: TGTGCCAGCAGCCACAAAATCGGGACTCCCCTTAATGAGCAGTTCTTC.

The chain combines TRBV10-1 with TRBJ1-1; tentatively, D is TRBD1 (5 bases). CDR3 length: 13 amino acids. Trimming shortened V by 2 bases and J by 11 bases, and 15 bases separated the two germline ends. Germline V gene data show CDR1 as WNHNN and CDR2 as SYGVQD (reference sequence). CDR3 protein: CASSEPGGLRAFF. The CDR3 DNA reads TGCGCCAGCAGTGAGCCCGGGGGTCTGAGGGCTTTCTTT.

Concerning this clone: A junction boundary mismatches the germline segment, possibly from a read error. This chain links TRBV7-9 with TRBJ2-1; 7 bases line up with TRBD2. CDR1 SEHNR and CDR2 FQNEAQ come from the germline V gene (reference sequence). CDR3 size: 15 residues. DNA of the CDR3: TGTGCCAGCAGCTTGCTGACTAGCCCCTACACTGAGCAGTTCTTC. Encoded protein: CASSLLTSPYTEQFF. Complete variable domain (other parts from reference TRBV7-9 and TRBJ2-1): DTGVSQNPRHKITKRGQNVTFRCDPISEHNRLYWYRQTLGQGPEFLTYFQNEAQLEKSRLLSDRFSAERPKGSFSTLEIQRTEQGDSAMYLCASSLLTSPYTEQFFGPGTRLTVL.

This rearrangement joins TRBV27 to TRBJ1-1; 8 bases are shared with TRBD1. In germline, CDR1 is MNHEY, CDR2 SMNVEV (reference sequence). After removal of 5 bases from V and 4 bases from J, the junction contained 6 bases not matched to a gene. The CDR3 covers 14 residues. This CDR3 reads CASSPRDRTTEAFF. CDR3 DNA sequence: TGTGCCAGCAGTCCGCGGGACAGGACCACTGAAGCTTTCTTT.

Here the CDR3 reads CASSLVAGGSKNIQYF. For the CDR3, the DNA is TGTGCCAGCAGCTTAGTGGCGGGGGGATCCAAAAACATTCAGTACTTC. The chain recombines TRBV11-3 with TRBJ2-4; TRBD2 matches 8 bases. Trimming removed 1 base from V and 2 bases from J; junction bases left unmatched: 4. The CDR3 covers 16 residues. Germline V gene data show CDR1 as SGHNT and CDR2 as YENEEA. The full variable domain, completed using reference TRBV11-3 and TRBJ2-4, is EAGVVQSPRYKIIEKKQPVAFWCNPISGHNTLYWYLQNLGQGPELLIRYENEEAVDDSQLPKDRFSAERLKGVDSTLKIQPAELGDSAVYLCASSLVAGGSKNIQYFGAGTRLSVL.